These 12 T cell receptor beta chains were sequenced from one sample in a study of blood T cell repertoires in COVID-19. The table came from immunoSEQ multiplex PCR; TCRdb's copy has only in-frame clones and leaves some out. The sample carries roughly 130,000 clones, roughly 84% recorded once. Sequenced: peripheral blood. These receptors were collected from a woman under 40 who had recovered from COVID-19.

This clone was detected once. Written as DNA, the CDR3 is TGTGCCAGCGGGGCCCCTTCTGATGAGCAGTTCTTC. This sequence encodes CASGAPSDEQFF. This chain links TRBV12-3 or TRBV12-4 with TRBJ2-1; possible D gene TRBD1, 5 bases. This CDR3 has 12 amino acids. Trimming cost V 8 bases and J 8 bases, with 13 bases left between them.

Worth noting for this clone: Other DNA sequences in the sample encode the same CDR3. The rearrangement uses TRBV5-1 and TRBJ1-1; D perhaps matches TRBD1 (5 bases). Trimming left V 0 bases short and J 4 bases short, with 7 bases between. There are 13 residues in the CDR3. Germline CDR1 and CDR2: SGHRS and YFSETQ. CDR3 bases: TGCGCCAGCAGCTTGGAAAGGGGCACTGAAGCTTTCTTT. Translation: CASSLERGTEAFF.

This chain joins TRBV6-6 and TRBJ1-6; D is undetermined. V shed 4 bases and J shed 4 bases, with 8 bases lying between them. Germline values: CDR1 MNHNY, CDR2 SVGAGI (reference sequence). The CDR3 has 14 amino acids. The CDR3 loop is CASSLQWYNSPLHF. Here the CDR3 DNA reads TGTGCCAGCAGTTTGCAGTGGTATAATTCACCCCTCCACTTT.

This chain links TRBV4-2 with TRBJ1-4; 8 positions agree with TRBD1. Germline CDR1 LGHNA, CDR2 YNFKEQ. CDR3 length: 19 amino acids. V was clipped by 4 bases and J by 6 bases; unmatched bases: 19. The CDR3: CASSPQGAGYLRWHEKLFF. The DNA of the CDR3 is TGTGCCAGCAGCCCCCAGGGGGCGGGCTATTTACGGTGGCATGAAAAACTGTTTTTT.

J is TRBJ1-1 and V is TRBV27; 9 bases are shared with TRBD1. The CDR3 runs to 15 residues. Trimming removed 5 bases from V and 1 base from J; junction bases left unmatched: 5. Germline V gene data show CDR1 as MNHEY and CDR2 as SMNVEV (reference sequence). The CDR3 spells CASSLTGQGNTEAFF. CDR3 in DNA: TGTGCCAGCAGTCTTACGGGACAGGGGAACACTGAAGCTTTCTTT.

The chain is built from TRBV6-5 and TRBJ1-3, with D possibly matching TRBD1 (5 bases). Trimming stripped 7 bases from V and 1 base from J, with 14 bases between. The CDR3 loop spans 15 amino acids. CDR1 is MNHEY and CDR2 is SVGAGI in the germline V gene. CDR3 in amino acids: CASKRGHHSGNTIYF. In DNA, the CDR3 is TGTGCCAGCAAAAGGGGCCATCATTCTGGAAACACCATATATTTT.

This chain uses TRBV19 with TRBJ2-2, with 10 bases fitting TRBD1. Germline V gives CDR1 LNHDA, CDR2 SQIVND (reference sequence). V gave up 2 bases and J gave up 6 bases; unmatched junction bases: 3. CDR3 length: 15 amino acids. The CDR3 spells CASSIRDRGAGELFF. In nucleotides, the CDR3 is TGTGCCAGTAGTATACGGGACAGGGGTGCCGGGGAGCTGTTTTTT. Full variable domain (outside the CDR3, taken from reference TRBV19 and TRBJ2-2): DGGITQSPKYLFRKEGQNVTLSCEQNLNHDAMYWYRQDPGQGLRLIYYSQIVNDFQKGDIAEGYSVSREKKESFPLTVTSAQKNPTAFYLCASSIRDRGAGELFFGEGSRLTVL.

The genes are TRBV12-3 or TRBV12-4 and TRBJ1-2; maybe TRBD1 (6 bases). CDR3 length equals 11 residues. V was cut by 6 bases and J by 10 bases, with 12 bases left in between. In DNA, the CDR3 is TGTGCCAGCAGCCCGGGACACTTCTACACCTTC. Residues: CASSPGHFYTF.

The rearrangement links TRBV10-1 to TRBJ2-3; 9 bases align to TRBD2. CDR3 size: 16 residues. CDR1 is WNHNN, CDR2 SYGVQD, per germline (reference sequence). The trim removed 0 bases at V and 6 bases at J, leaving 7 bases unmatched. CDR3 protein: CASSESRGAGGDTQYF. CDR3 nucleotides: TGCGCCAGCAGTGAGTCTAGGGGAGCGGGAGGTGATACGCAGTATTTT.

This clone was picked up a small number of times. The chain recombines TRBV4-1 with TRBJ2-1, with D perhaps TRBD2 (6 bases). CDR1 is MGHRA and CDR2 is YSYEKL in the germline V gene. This CDR3 region has 15 residues. V lost 4 bases to trimming and J lost 9 bases, with 19 bases between them. The CDR3 sequence: CASSPRDSSPSEQFF. CDR3 sequence (DNA): TGCGCCAGCAGCCCACGGGACTCATCACCCTCTGAGCAGTTCTTC.

This chain links TRBV2 with TRBJ2-3, with 14 positions matching TRBD2. The CDR3 consists of 18 residues. Germline trimming cut 6 bases from V and 0 bases from J; bases unmatched to any gene: 8. The germline V gene encodes CDR1 SNHLY and CDR2 FYNNEI. CDR3 residues: CASRGGLAGGVSTDTQYF. Here the CDR3 DNA reads TGTGCCAGCAGGGGCGGACTAGCGGGGGGCGTTAGCACAGATACGCAGTATTTT.

CDR3 in amino acids: CSVEVQGLPEAFF. The CDR3 DNA is TGCAGCGTTGAAGTTCAGGGGTTACCTGAAGCTTTCTTT. This rearrangement joins TRBV29-1 to TRBJ1-1, with TRBD1 as a possible D gene (6 bases). Germline V lookup: CDR1 SQVTM, CDR2 ANQGSEA. CDR3 length: 13 residues. V lost 1 base, J lost 6 bases, and 12 bases lay in between.